Here is one T cell receptor (beta chain) with its context. Germline CDR1 is MNHEY and CDR2 is SMNVEV (reference sequence). Trimming removed 6 bases from V and 4 bases from J; junction bases left unmatched: 4. The CDR3 extends over 13 amino acids. The sample is drawn from a study of blood T cell repertoires in COVID-19. Enrollment of patients from Seattle took place during active infection, with longitudinal follow-up. Original analysis: Estimation of nucleated cell counts relied on the amplification of reference gene primers. Using immunoSEQ multiplex PCR, the repertoire was profiled, and TCRdb retains in-frame clones only, with some absent. The D gene and trimming were derived from the DNA, and the V and J assignments and clone size from that table. The repertoire has about 270,000 clones, 80% to 90% of them found once; the top ten carry around 12%.

The source is a woman in her twenties or thirties with COVID-19, enrolled during active disease. The rearrangement joins TRBV27 to TRBJ2-3, with TRBD1 identical over 7 bases. The sample comprised peripheral blood. In DNA form, the CDR3 reads TGTGCCAGCAGGACAGGGAATCCAGATACGCAGTATTTT. Encoded protein: CASRTGNPDTQYF.